This paragraph covers one T cell receptor beta chain sequence. Which antigen it targets is not known. No base-level quality is on record; no much larger clone is a single base apart. Participants in the prospective study were aged about 18 to 95 years, lived in 20 to 25 United States geographic areas, and enrolled through a virtual design. In the prospective study, participants were assigned to cohorts based on the clinical history participants reported in a screening survey and a study questionnaire. Each participant in the prospective study had whole blood, serum and a nasopharyngeal or oropharyngeal swab collected by mobile phlebotomists. Participants in the prospective study had the option to provide additional blood draws and questionnaires over a roughly two-month period. Before DNA extraction, prospective study blood samples were shipped either frozen or at room temperature. From the germline V gene, CDR1 is KGHSH and CDR2 is LQKENI. The junction shows trimming of 6 bases on V and 5 bases on J, plus 14 bases between the germline ends. The CDR3, from cysteine to phenylalanine, totals 13 residues. Only the CDR3 region is kept as DNA, spanning 39 bases read in frame from base 1.

The data are from a study of blood T cell repertoires in COVID-19 (dated by TCRdb to 2020 to 2021). For the study in its entirety: Samples from collaborators originated in the United States, Italy and Spain and spanned both the acute and convalescent phases of COVID-19. The prospective study material was composed of cDNA or gDNA derived from T cells, B-cell-depleted T cells, or PBMCs. Deeply sampled blood TCRbeta repertoires from subjects exposed to, actively infected with, or recovered from COVID-19 were included in the dataset. The repertoires were released in a freely available public database meant as a resource for research on the immune response to SARS-CoV-2. Samples came from the ongoing ImmuneRACE study (first 160 participants) plus 1,254 subjects from 6 global collaborators. A de-identified subject ID, COVID-19 status, age in years and sex were almost always included in the sample metadata. HLA class I and class II types, where available, came from metadata supplied by the sample provider rather than from assay-based typing. Here is what the overall study found, with its caveats: How much clinical and demographic metadata was included differed by source and by participant, and the metadata was provided uncurated.

The immunoSEQ Assay, a bias-controlled multiplex PCR, was used to amplify TCRbeta CDR3 regions from genomic DNA. In the source study's methods: Nucleated cell counts per sample were estimated from amplification of reference gene primers within the assay. To quantify the absolute abundance of each unique TCRbeta CDR3 rearrangement, sequence reads were collapsed and filtered. Productive Simpson clonality was computed per sample as the square root of Simpson's diversity index over productive rearrangements. TCRdb stores this immuneACCESS table with in-frame sequences only. Part of the clones is absent; in the studies checked, under half of the shortfall reflects unresolved V genes, and no reason is known for the rest. The D gene and trimming were derived from the DNA, and the V and J assignments and clone size from that table. The sample contains under 500,000 clones, about 90% of them found a single time. The ten largest clones capture 1.5% to 2% of the sample.

The chain uses TRBV18 and TRBJ2-7; no D gene call is confident. The sequence was obtained from a woman aged 18-29 years with acute COVID-19. Sequencing was done on a sample of PBMCs or T cells enriched from blood (not recorded which). Read as DNA, the sequence is TGTGCCAGCTCCTTTGGGCTTCCCGACGAGCAGTACTTC. It translates as CASSFGLPDEQYF.